Each of the 14 T cell receptor beta chains below was sequenced from the same sample in a study of control samples from healthy donors and cancer patients. Repertoires were generated with immunoSEQ multiplex PCR, while TCRdb's copy carries only in-frame clones and drops some. In the table there are about 34,000 clones, roughly 86% of which are singletons. Sequencing was carried out using PBMCs. Receptors were obtained from a woman in her thirties or forties with lung cancer.

This chain uses TRBV9 with TRBJ2-7; 8 bases are shared with TRBD1. With V trimmed by 3 bases and J by 2 bases, 4 bases remained unmatched. Germline lookup yields CDR1 SGDLS and CDR2 YYNGEE. CDR3 size: 14 residues. The CDR3 here is CASSGGTGPYEQYF. CDR3 bases: TGTGCCAGCAGCGGGGGGACAGGCCCCTACGAGCAGTACTTC.

The chain is built from TRBV6-5 and TRBJ1-2, with 10 bases aligning to TRBD1. From germline, CDR1 is MNHEY and CDR2 SVGAGI. V shed 5 bases and J 3 bases; nucleotides not matched to a gene: 6. The CDR3 totals 15 residues. This CDR3 is CASSIRQGAYYGYTF. For the CDR3, the DNA is TGTGCCAGCAGTATTCGACAGGGGGCCTACTATGGCTACACCTTC.

The chain links TRBV19 to TRBJ1-6; no definite D call. The CDR3 consists of 12 residues. The V gene lost 4 bases and the J gene lost 8 bases, with 6 bases spanning the gap. Per germline, CDR1 LNHDA and CDR2 SQIVND (reference sequence). CDR3 sequence: CASSNTDSPLHF. CDR3 in DNA: TGTGCCAGTAGTAATACCGATTCACCCCTCCACTTT.

J is TRBJ2-2 and V is TRBV6-1; possible D gene TRBD1, 6 bases. Germline-derived CDR1 and CDR2 are MNHNS and SASEGT. Trimming shortened V by 3 bases and J by 0 bases, and 8 bases separated the two germline ends. There are 15 residues in the CDR3. The CDR3 DNA reads as TGTGCCAGCAGTGAGGACAGTCCGAACACCGGGGAGCTGTTTTTT. This gives the protein CASSEDSPNTGELFF.

The V call is TRBV7-3, the J call TRBJ2-1, with D possibly being TRBD1 or TRBD2 (6 bases each). The germline CDR1 and CDR2 sequences are SGHTA and FQGTGA. The CDR3 totals 15 residues. The germline V and J ends were trimmed by 5 bases and 0 bases, with 11 bases remaining between them. The CDR3 coding sequence is TGTGCCAGCAGCCGGGGGCCGAGCTCCTACAATGAGCAGTTCTTC. Protein: CASSRGPSSYNEQFF.

The chain couples TRBV6-5 to TRBJ1-2; TRBD1 matches at 7 bases. Germline assignment: CDR1 MNHEY and CDR2 SVGAGI. CDR3 length: 12 residues. V lost 9 bases, J lost 8 bases, and 9 bases stayed unmatched. CDR3 DNA sequence: TGTGCCAGGAGAGAGGGGGCGAACGGCTACACCTTC. It yields the protein CARREGANGYTF.

The V and J genes are TRBV6-6 and TRBJ2-4, with a tentative D call TRBD2 (6 bases). Germline V gene data show CDR1 as MNHNY and CDR2 as SVGAGI (reference sequence). V was shortened by 4 bases and J by 5 bases, with 15 bases between the two germline ends. This CDR3 region has 15 residues. In nucleotides, the CDR3 is TGTGCCAGCAGTTCTTACGGGGGTTTTGAAAACATTCAGTACTTC. Its translation: CASSSYGGFENIQYF.

The chain carries TRBV19 and TRBJ1-1, with D hard to call. The CDR3 totals 15 residues. Germline V gene data show CDR1 as LNHDA and CDR2 as SQIVND (reference sequence). V lost 3 bases and J lost 1, with 12 bases in between. The CDR3 DNA reads as TGTGCCAGTAGTATTCCGGGTCTGTCGAACACTGAAGCTTTCTTT. This encodes CASSIPGLSNTEAFF. Combining the CDR3 with reference TRBV19 and TRBJ1-1 gives the whole variable domain DGGITQSPKYLFRKEGQNVTLSCEQNLNHDAMYWYRQDPGQGLRLIYYSQIVNDFQKGDIAEGYSVSREKKESFPLTVTSAQKNPTAFYLCASSIPGLSNTEAFFGQGTRLTVV.

J is TRBJ2-2 and V is TRBV7-3; 10 bases fit TRBD1. V gave up 5 bases and J gave up 5 bases; unmatched junction bases: 8. CDR1 and CDR2 from the germline V gene are SGHTA and FQGTGA. The CDR3 has 16 amino acids. CDR3 amino acids: CASSQSGTGVTGELFF. CDR3 sequence (DNA): TGTGCCAGCAGCCAGAGCGGGACAGGGGTAACCGGGGAGCTGTTTTTT.

In this sample, this clone is medium-sized. V usage is TRBV9 and J usage is TRBJ1-4; 10 positions agree with TRBD1. This CDR3 spans 18 amino acids. Losses at the gene ends were 3 bases for V and 8 bases for J; bases not matched to a gene: 16. Per germline, CDR1 SGDLS and CDR2 YYNGEE. Here the CDR3 reads CASSEPPGQGLGDEKLFF. CDR3 bases: TGTGCCAGCAGCGAGCCCCCGGGACAGGGGCTTGGAGACGAAAAACTGTTTTTT.

The chain combines TRBV5-5 with TRBJ1-4; 8 bases map to TRBD1. The CDR3 is made up of 14 amino acids. V gave up 3 bases and J gave up 8 bases; unmatched junction bases: 6. Germline CDR1 is SGHKS and CDR2 is YYEKEE (reference sequence). The CDR3 protein is CASSWTGSGEKLFF. The CDR3 region has the DNA TGTGCCAGCAGCTGGACAGGGAGCGGGGAAAAACTGTTTTTT.

The chain joins TRBV7-9 to TRBJ1-2; no reliable D call. The CDR3 covers 13 residues. Germline-derived CDR1 and CDR2 are SEHNR and FQNEAQ (reference sequence). V shed 1 base and J shed 4 bases, with 7 bases lying between them. The chain's CDR3 is CASSLGGIYGYTF. The CDR3 nucleotides are TGTGCCAGCAGCTTAGGCGGAATCTATGGCTACACCTTC.

This clone is judged medium-sized (0.01 to 0.1%). The V gene is TRBV2, the J gene TRBJ1-3, with D unclear. Germline assignment: CDR1 SNHLY and CDR2 FYNNEI. CDR3 length: 16 residues. V lost 0 bases and J 0 bases, leaving 9 bases between the germline ends. The CDR3 DNA sequence: TGTGCCAGCAGTGAAGCGAGATATCTCTCTGGAAACACCATATATTTT. This codes for CASSEARYLSGNTIYF.

This clone appeared a single time. The V and J genes are TRBV4-2 and TRBJ1-4; the D gene is possibly TRBD1 (6 bases). This CDR3 contains 16 residues. V was cut by 0 bases and J by 4 bases, with 12 bases left in between. Germline V gene lookup returns CDR1 LGHNA and CDR2 YNFKEQ. The CDR3: CASSQDRGRGNEKLFF. The CDR3, as DNA: TGTGCCAGCAGCCAAGATCGTGGCAGGGGTAATGAAAAACTGTTTTTT.